A selection of T cell receptor beta chains follows, all from one sample in a study of T cells in Graves' hyperthyroidism and ophthalmopathy. TCRdb redid the calling of the multiplex PCR reads with MiXCR, one entry per CDR3 protein. The sample records about 340,000 distinct CDR3 sequences, around a sixth being singletons. Sample: blood. These receptor sequences come from a woman in her 50s with Graves' hyperthyroidism. Each CDR3 is given with its conserved first and last residue. A D gene is named only where the DNA matches it firmly. For some rows the clone size is stated as once, few or many, or as a class when expanded; others skip it.

clone_size	v_call	d_call	j_call	cdr3_aa	cdr3_nt
few	TRBV12-3/TRBV12-4	.	TRBJ1-2	CASSLRTPAFRGYTF	TGTGCCAGCAGTTTACGGACCCCCGCCTTTCGTGGCTACACCTTC
.	TRBV4-1	.	TRBJ2-1	CASSQGLRGSTPAREQFF	TGCGCCAGCAGCCAAGGTTTAAGGGGGAGCACTCCCGCCCGCGAGCAGTTCTTC
.	TRBV20-1	TRBD2	TRBJ2-1	CSGKREDNEQFF	TGCAGTGGGAAGCGGGAGGACAATGAGCAGTTCTTC
few	TRBV27	TRBD1	TRBJ2-7	CASSSRTGDYEQYF	TGTGCCAGCAGTTCGCGGACAGGAGACTACGAGCAGTACTTC
.	TRBV10-1	.	TRBJ2-1	CASSGPWDGGYNEQFF	TGCGCCAGCAGTGGCCCATGGGACGGGGGTTACAATGAGCAGTTCTTC
many	TRBV6-1	.	TRBJ2-1	CASSEYWAIDNEQFF	TGTGCCAGCAGTGAATACTGGGCCATCGACAATGAGCAGTTCTTC
many	TRBV7-9	.	TRBJ2-5	CASSPSHRAQETQYF	TGTGCCAGCAGCCCCTCGCACAGGGCCCAAGAGACCCAGTACTTC
many	TRBV7-8	TRBD2	TRBJ2-1	CASSLGRLADYKGSYNEQFF	TGTGCCAGCAGCTTAGGCCGACTAGCCGACTACAAAGGGTCCTACAATGAGCAGTTCTTC
many	TRBV29-1	.	TRBJ2-7	CSVGSGTYEQYF	TGCAGCGTTGGAAGTGGGACCTACGAGCAGTACTTC
many	TRBV3-1	.	TRBJ1-4	CASSPPRGGEKLFF	TGTGCCAGCAGCCCCCCCCGGGGGGGTGAAAAACTGTTTTTT
many	TRBV6-1	TRBD2	TRBJ2-7	CATRGGSGRGYEQYF	TGTGCCACCCGAGGAGGTAGCGGGAGGGGGTACGAGCAGTACTTC
.	TRBV5-1	TRBD1	TRBJ2-3	CAGALGQSTDTQYF	TGCGCCGGCGCCCTGGGACAGAGCACAGATACGCAGTATTTT
few	TRBV6-1	.	TRBJ1-6	CASSEEGESSYNSPLHF	TGTGCCAGCAGTGAAGAAGGGGAGAGCTCCTATAATTCACCCCTCCACTTT
few	TRBV2	.	TRBJ2-3	CASSDRATTDTQYF	TGTGCCAGCAGTGATCGAGCGACTACAGATACGCAGTATTTT
.	TRBV7-6	.	TRBJ1-1	CASSLLPRGRTEAFF	TGTGCCAGCAGCTTACTCCCTCGGGGTCGGACTGAAGCTTTCTTT
few	TRBV7-9	.	TRBJ1-1	CASSFFGRNTEAFF	TGTGCCAGCAGCTTCTTCGGTAGGAACACTGAAGCTTTCTTT
.	TRBV7-8	.	TRBJ2-1	CASSFVLGDEQFF	TGTGCCAGCAGCTTCGTCCTTGGGGATGAGCAGTTCTTC
many	TRBV28	TRBD1	TRBJ1-2	CASQQGAHGYTF	TGTGCCAGCCAACAGGGGGCTCATGGCTACACCTTC
few	TRBV7-3	.	TRBJ2-1	CASSLSPGYNEQFF	TGTGCCAGCAGCTTATCTCCCGGATACAATGAGCAGTTCTTC
few	TRBV29-1	.	TRBJ1-2	CSVEVRGDYGYTF	TGCAGCGTTGAGGTCAGGGGCGACTATGGCTACACCTTC
.	TRBV7-6	TRBD2	TRBJ2-1	CASSFAPSGNHNEQFF	TGTGCCAGCAGCTTTGCGCCTAGCGGGAATCACAATGAGCAGTTCTTC
few	TRBV6-1	.	TRBJ2-1	CASSRGGGGNEQFF	TGTGCCAGCAGTCGGGGAGGGGGTGGGAATGAGCAGTTCTTC
.	TRBV5-8	TRBD1	TRBJ2-1	CASSPADRGRYNEQFF	TGTGCCAGCAGTCCAGCGGACAGGGGGCGATACAATGAGCAGTTCTTC
many	TRBV11-2	.	TRBJ2-3	CASSLYVFASTDTQYF	TGTGCCAGCAGCTTATACGTCTTCGCTAGCACAGATACGCAGTATTTT
.	TRBV6-1	TRBD2	TRBJ2-2	CASSEPSGGLTGELFF	TGTGCCAGCAGTGAACCCAGCGGGGGCCTCACCGGGGAGCTGTTTTTT
many	TRBV7-3	.	TRBJ2-1	CASSLSPVAYNEQFF	TGTGCCAGCAGCTTATCCCCAGTCGCCTACAATGAGCAGTTCTTC
many	TRBV7-3	.	TRBJ2-5	CASSLGAGETQYF	TGTGCCAGCAGCTTAGGGGCGGGAGAGACCCAGTACTTC
few	TRBV6-5	.	TRBJ2-7	CASSYSETNTYEQYF	TGTGCCAGCAGTTACTCTGAGACAAACACCTACGAGCAGTACTTC
.	TRBV13	TRBD2	TRBJ2-7	CASSLGLAVEQYF	TGTGCCAGCAGCTTAGGGCTAGCGGTCGAGCAGTACTTC
many	TRBV5-1	.	TRBJ1-1	CASSLVTANTEAFF	TGCGCCAGCAGCTTGGTCACAGCGAACACTGAAGCTTTCTTT
.	TRBV20-1	.	TRBJ2-1	CSARDPTQGGGYNEQFF	TGCAGTGCTAGAGACCCCACGCAGGGGGGGGGGTACAATGAGCAGTTCTTC
many	TRBV2	.	TRBJ2-5	CASSDSSYKGETQYF	TGTGCCAGCAGTGACTCTAGCTATAAGGGAGAGACCCAGTACTTC
many	TRBV10-1	TRBD2	TRBJ2-5	CASSESSGGPQETQYF	TGCGCCAGCAGTGAATCTAGCGGGGGCCCGCAAGAGACCCAGTACTTC
.	TRBV2	TRBD2	TRBJ2-5	CASSGPLGLGQETQYF	TGTGCCAGCAGTGGACCCCTAGGACTAGGCCAAGAGACCCAGTACTTC
.	TRBV9	TRBD2	TRBJ2-2	CASSVGLAGVYAGELFF	TGTGCCAGCAGCGTAGGACTAGCGGGAGTTTATGCCGGGGAGCTGTTTTTT
few	TRBV5-1	.	TRBJ2-2	CASTYDGSNTGELFF	TGCGCCAGCACATATGACGGATCTAACACCGGGGAGCTGTTTTTT
.	TRBV19	TRBD2	TRBJ2-7	CASSSLASPPYEQYF	TGTGCCAGTAGTTCACTAGCGTCACCCCCCTACGAGCAGTACTTC
few	TRBV13	.	TRBJ1-1	CASGNAGHTEAFF	TGTGCCAGCGGCAATGCGGGGCACACTGAAGCTTTCTTT
.	TRBV6-1	.	TRBJ2-7	CASSPGGRIYEQYF	TGTGCCAGCAGCCCCGGAGGGCGTATCTACGAGCAGTACTTC
many	TRBV20-1	.	TRBJ2-4	CSASNGVLEGANIQYF	TGCAGTGCTAGTAACGGGGTACTAGAGGGAGCAAACATTCAGTACTTC